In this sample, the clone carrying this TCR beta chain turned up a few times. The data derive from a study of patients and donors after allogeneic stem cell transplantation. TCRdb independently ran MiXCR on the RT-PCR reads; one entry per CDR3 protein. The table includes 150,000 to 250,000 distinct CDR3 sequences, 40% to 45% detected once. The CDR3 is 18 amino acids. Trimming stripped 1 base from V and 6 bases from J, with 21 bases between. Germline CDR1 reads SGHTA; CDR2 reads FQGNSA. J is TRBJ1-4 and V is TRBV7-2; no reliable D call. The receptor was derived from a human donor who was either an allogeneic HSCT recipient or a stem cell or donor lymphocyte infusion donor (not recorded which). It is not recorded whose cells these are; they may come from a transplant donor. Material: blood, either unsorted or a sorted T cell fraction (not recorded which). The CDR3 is CASSLVGVFAGSDEKLFF. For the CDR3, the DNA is TGTGCCAGCAGCTTAGTCGGGGTGTTTGCGGGGTCGGATGAAAAACTGTTTTTT.